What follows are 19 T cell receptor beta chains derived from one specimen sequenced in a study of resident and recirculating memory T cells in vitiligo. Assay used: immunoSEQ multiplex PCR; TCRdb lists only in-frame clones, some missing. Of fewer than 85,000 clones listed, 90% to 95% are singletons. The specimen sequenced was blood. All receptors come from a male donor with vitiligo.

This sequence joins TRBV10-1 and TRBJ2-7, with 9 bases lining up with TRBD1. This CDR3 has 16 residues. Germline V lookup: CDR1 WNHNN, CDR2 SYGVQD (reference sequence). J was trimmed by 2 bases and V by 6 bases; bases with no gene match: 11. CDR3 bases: TGCGCCAGCAGCGCTACGTTCGGGACAGGGACCTACGAGCAGTACTTC. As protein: CASSATFGTGTYEQYF.

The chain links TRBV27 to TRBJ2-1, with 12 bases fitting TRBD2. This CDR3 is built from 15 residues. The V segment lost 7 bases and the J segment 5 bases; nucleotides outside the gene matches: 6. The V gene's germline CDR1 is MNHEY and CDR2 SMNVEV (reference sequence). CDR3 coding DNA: TGTGCCAGCACCCGACTAGCGGGAGATAACAATGAGCAGTTCTTC. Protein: CASTRLAGDNNEQFF.

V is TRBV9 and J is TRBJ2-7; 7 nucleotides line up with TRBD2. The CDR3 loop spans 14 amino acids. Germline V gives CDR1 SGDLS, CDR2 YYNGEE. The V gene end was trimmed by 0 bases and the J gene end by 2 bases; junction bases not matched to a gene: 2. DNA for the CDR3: TGTGCCAGCAGCGTAGCGGGAGGCACCTACGAGCAGTACTTC. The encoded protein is CASSVAGGTYEQYF. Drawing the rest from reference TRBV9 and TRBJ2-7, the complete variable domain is DSGVTQTPKHLITATGQRVTLRCSPRSGDLSVYWYQQSLDQGLQFLIQYYNGEERAKGNILERFSAQQFPDLHSELNLSSLELGDSALYFCASSVAGGTYEQYFGPGTRLTVT.

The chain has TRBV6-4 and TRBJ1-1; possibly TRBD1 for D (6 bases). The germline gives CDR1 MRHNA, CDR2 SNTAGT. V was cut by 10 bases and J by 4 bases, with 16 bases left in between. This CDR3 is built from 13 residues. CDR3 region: CANSPRGGTEAFF. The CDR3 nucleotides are TGTGCCAACTCCCCCAGGGGTGGCACTGAAGCTTTCTTT.

CDR3 sequence (DNA): TGTGCCAGCAGCTTAGAACCGGGACTCCAAGAGACCCAGTACTTC. Encoded protein: CASSLEPGLQETQYF. The chain is built from TRBV11-2 and TRBJ2-5; perhaps TRBD2 as D (6 bases). This CDR3 region has 15 residues. V was pared by 0 bases and J by 1 base, with 9 bases between. Germline V gene lookup returns CDR1 SGHAT and CDR2 FQNNGV. Full variable domain (outside the CDR3, taken from reference TRBV11-2 and TRBJ2-5): EAGVAQSPRYKIIEKRQSVAFWCNPISGHATLYWYQQILGQGPKLLIQFQNNGVVDDSQLPKDRFSAERLKGVDSTLKIQPAKLEDSAVYLCASSLEPGLQETQYFGPGTRLLVL.

The CDR3, as DNA: TGCGCCAGCAGCTTCTACAGGGCGGGGAACACCGGGGAGCTGTTTTTT. It yields the protein CASSFYRAGNTGELFF. V is TRBV5-1 and J is TRBJ2-2; D is perhaps TRBD1 (6 bases). The ends were cut back, 2 bases at V and 1 base at J, with 12 bases in the middle. Per germline, CDR1 SGHRS and CDR2 YFSETQ. The length of the CDR3 is 16 residues.

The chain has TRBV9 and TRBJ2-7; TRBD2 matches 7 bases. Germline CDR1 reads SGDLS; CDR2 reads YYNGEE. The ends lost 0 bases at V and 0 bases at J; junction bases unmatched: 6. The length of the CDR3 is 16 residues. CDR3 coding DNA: TGTGCCAGCAGCGTAGACCTAGCGGCAAGCTCCTACGAGCAGTACTTC. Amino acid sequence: CASSVDLAASSYEQYF.

Here the CDR3 DNA reads TGTGCCAGCAAGAAAGAAACGACAGGGGTTAATGAAAAACTGTTTTTT. It translates to CASKKETTGVNEKLFF. The chain joins TRBV25-1 to TRBJ1-4; TRBD1 aligns across 8 bases. This CDR3 region has 16 residues. The germline V gene encodes CDR1 MGHDK and CDR2 SYGVNS. Trimming cost V 7 bases and J 4 bases; bases outside gene matches: 11.

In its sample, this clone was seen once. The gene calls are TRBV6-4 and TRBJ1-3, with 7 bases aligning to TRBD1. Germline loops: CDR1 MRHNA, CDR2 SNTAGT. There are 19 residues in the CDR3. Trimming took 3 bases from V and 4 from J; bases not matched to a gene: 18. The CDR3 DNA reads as TGTGCCAGCAGTGATAGAGGGGGCACATCGGGCCACTTGGGAAACACCATATATTTT. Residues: CASSDRGGTSGHLGNTIYF.

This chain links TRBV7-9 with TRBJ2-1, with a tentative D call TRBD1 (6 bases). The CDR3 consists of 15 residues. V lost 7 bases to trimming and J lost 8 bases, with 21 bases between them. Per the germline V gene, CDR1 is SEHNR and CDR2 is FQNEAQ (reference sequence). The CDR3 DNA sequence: TGTGCCAGCAAACAGGGAGACGCAATGAAAGATGAGCAGTTCTTC. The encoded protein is CASKQGDAMKDEQFF.

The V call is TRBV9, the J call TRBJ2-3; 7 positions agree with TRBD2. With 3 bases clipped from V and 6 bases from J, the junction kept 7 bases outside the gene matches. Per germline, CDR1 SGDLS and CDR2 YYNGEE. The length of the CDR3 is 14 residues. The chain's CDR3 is CASSASGLVDTQYF. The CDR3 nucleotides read TGTGCCAGCAGCGCTAGCGGACTCGTCGATACGCAGTATTTT.

CDR3 sequence (DNA): TGTGCCAGCAGCCATCTAGCGGGAGGGGCTCGTGAGACCCAGTACTTC. Its translation: CASSHLAGGARETQYF. This chain joins TRBV7-8 and TRBJ2-5; 12 nucleotides agree with TRBD2. CDR3 length: 16 residues. CDR1 SGHVS and CDR2 FQNEAQ come from the germline V gene. The V segment lost 5 bases and the J segment 5 bases; nucleotides outside the gene matches: 9.

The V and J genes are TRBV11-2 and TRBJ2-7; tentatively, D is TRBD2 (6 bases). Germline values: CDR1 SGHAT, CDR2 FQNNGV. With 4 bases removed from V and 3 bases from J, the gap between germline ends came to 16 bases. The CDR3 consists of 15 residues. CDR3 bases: TGTGCCAGCAGCTCTCCCCGGAGTAGCGGCTACGAGCAGTACTTC. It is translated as CASSSPRSSGYEQYF.

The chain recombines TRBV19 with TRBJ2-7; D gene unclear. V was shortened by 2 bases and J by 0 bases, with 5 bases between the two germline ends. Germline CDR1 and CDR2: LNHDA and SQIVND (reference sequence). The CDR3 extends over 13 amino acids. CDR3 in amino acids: CASSILASYEQYF. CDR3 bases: TGTGCCAGTAGTATATTGGCCTCCTACGAGCAGTACTTC. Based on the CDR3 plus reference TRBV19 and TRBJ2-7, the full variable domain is DGGITQSPKYLFRKEGQNVTLSCEQNLNHDAMYWYRQDPGQGLRLIYYSQIVNDFQKGDIAEGYSVSREKKESFPLTVTSAQKNPTAFYLCASSILASYEQYFGPGTRLTVT.

This CDR3 reads CATSSTGGRGPREPQHF. The CDR3 coding sequence is TGTGCCACCAGCAGTACGGGGGGGAGGGGCCCCCGAGAGCCCCAGCATTTT. The V call is TRBV15, the J call TRBJ1-5, with D perhaps TRBD1 (5 bases). Trimming pared 3 bases from V and 8 bases from J, leaving 23 bases between. The V gene's germline CDR1 is LNHNV and CDR2 YYDKDF (reference sequence). The CDR3 extends over 17 amino acids.

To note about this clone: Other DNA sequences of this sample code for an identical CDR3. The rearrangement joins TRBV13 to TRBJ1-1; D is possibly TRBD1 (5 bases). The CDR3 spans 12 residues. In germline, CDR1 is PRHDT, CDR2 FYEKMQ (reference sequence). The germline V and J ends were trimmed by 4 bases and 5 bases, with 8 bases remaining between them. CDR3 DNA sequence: TGTGCCAGCAGCTCCGGGGGTACTGAAGCTTTCTTT. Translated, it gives CASSSGGTEAFF.

The CDR3 spells CASSPPRAGSTDTQYF. The CDR3 DNA reads as TGTGCCAGCTCACCACCTCGAGCGGGAAGCACAGATACGCAGTATTTT. The chain combines TRBV18 with TRBJ2-3; 7 bases fit TRBD2. Germline V gene data show CDR1 as KGHSH and CDR2 as LQKENI. The CDR3 is made up of 16 amino acids. After removal of 0 bases from V and 0 bases from J, the junction contained 3 bases not matched to a gene.

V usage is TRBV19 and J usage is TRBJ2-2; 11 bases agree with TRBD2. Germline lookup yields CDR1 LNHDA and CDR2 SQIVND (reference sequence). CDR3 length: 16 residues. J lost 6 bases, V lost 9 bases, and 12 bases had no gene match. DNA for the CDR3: TGTGCCAGCGGGAGTGTCGGGACTAGCGGCGCCGGGGAGCTGTTTTTT. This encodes CASGSVGTSGAGELFF.

In nucleotides, the CDR3 is TGTGCCAGTAGTACGGGACAGGCTAGCAATCAGCCCCAGCATTTT. This codes for CASSTGQASNQPQHF. The gene calls are TRBV19 and TRBJ1-5; 8 bases line up with TRBD1. This CDR3 region has 15 residues. J lost 0 bases, V lost 4 bases, and 2 bases had no gene match. Germline-derived CDR1 and CDR2 are LNHDA and SQIVND (reference sequence).